One TCR beta chain is described in this entry. Its antigen is still unknown. CDR3 length: 15 amino acids. From germline, CDR1 is MDHEN and CDR2 SYDVKM. J gave up 7 bases and V 1 base, and 7 bases lay outside the gene matches. The PCR had 60 Vbeta and 13 Jbeta primers. Here immunoSEQ multiplex PCR was the method, and the copy in TCRdb shows in-frame clones only, minus some. The sample consists of about 180,000 clones, 79% of them appearing once. The data stem from a study of cytomegalovirus exposure and HLA in healthy donors. Study context: An early release of data contained roughly 90 million unique TCRs, which came from HLA-typed donors.

Study observations and caveats: Overall, roughly 150 TCR beta chains were annotated as cytomegalovirus-associated. Earlier analysis found most TCR beta V segments productive about 87% or about 30% of the time.

The specimen was PBMCs. The sequence was collected from a middle-aged woman in good health and CMV-seronegative. The chain couples TRBV28 to TRBJ1-2; 9 nucleotides line up with TRBD1. The chain's CDR3 is CASSLLPGQGAGYTF. CDR3 sequence (DNA): TGTGCCAGCAGTTTATTACCGGGACAGGGTGCTGGCTACACCTTC.